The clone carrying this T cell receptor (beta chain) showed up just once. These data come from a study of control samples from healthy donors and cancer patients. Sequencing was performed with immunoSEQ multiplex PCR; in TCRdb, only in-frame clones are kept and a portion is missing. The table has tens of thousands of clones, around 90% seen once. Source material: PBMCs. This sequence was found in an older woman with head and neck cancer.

The CDR3 coding sequence is TGTGCCAGCAGGGCAACCGGGACAGGGAACACTGAAGCTTTCTTT. Amino acid sequence: CASRATGTGNTEAFF. This chain connects TRBV2 to TRBJ1-1, with 8 bases matching TRBD1. CDR3 size: 15 residues. CDR1 and CDR2 (germline): SNHLY, FYNNEI. J gave up 1 base and V 6 bases, and 7 bases lay outside the gene matches.